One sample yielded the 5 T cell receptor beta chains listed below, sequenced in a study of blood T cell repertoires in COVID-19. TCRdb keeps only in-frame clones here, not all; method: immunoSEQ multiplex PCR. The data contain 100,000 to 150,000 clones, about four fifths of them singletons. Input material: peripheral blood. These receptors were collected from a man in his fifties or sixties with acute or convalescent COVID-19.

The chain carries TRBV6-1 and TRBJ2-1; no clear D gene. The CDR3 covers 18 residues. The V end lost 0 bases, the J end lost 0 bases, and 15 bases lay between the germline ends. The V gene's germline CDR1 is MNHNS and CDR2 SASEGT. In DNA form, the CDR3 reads TGTGCCAGCAGTGAAGCCGCTGTAGATATTGTCTCCTACAATGAGCAGTTCTTC. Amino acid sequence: CASSEAAVDIVSYNEQFF.

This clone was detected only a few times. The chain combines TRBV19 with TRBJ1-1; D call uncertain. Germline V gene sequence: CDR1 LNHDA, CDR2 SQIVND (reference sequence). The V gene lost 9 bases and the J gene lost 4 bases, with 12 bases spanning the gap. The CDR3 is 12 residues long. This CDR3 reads CASKSWSTEAFF. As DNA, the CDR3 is TGTGCCAGCAAATCTTGGAGCACTGAAGCTTTCTTT.

CDR3 protein: CASSGQGGLGGYTF. As DNA, the CDR3 is TGTGCCAGCAGCGGCCAGGGGGGATTAGGTGGCTACACCTTC. The gene calls are TRBV9 and TRBJ1-2, with TRBD1 identical over 7 bases. The CDR3 contains 14 residues. CDR1 and CDR2 (germline): SGDLS, YYNGEE. Trimming removed 3 bases from V and 7 bases from J; junction bases left unmatched: 9.

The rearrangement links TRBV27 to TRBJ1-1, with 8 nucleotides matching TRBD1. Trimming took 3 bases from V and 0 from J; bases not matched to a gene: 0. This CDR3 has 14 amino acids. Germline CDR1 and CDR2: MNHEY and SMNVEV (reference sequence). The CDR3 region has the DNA TGTGCCAGCAGTTTGGACAGGGTGAACACTGAAGCTTTCTTT. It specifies CASSLDRVNTEAFF.

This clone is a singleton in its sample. The chain's CDR3 is CASSEKGARISQPQHF. The CDR3 DNA is TGCGCCAGCAGTGAAAAGGGGGCGCGAATCTCACAGCCCCAGCATTTT. The chain joins TRBV10-2 to TRBJ1-5; 7 bases align to TRBD1. The CDR3 covers 16 residues. Unmatched junction bases numbered 12, after V lost 3 bases and J lost 7 bases. Looked up from germline, CDR1 is WSHSY and CDR2 is SAAADI.